Presented here are 16 T cell receptor beta chains from one specimen sequenced in a study of T cell responses to AZD1222 COVID-19 vaccine. Assay: immunoSEQ multiplex PCR; the TCRdb copy retains only in-frame clones and omits some. The table has under 150,000 clones, approximately 94% seen once. The sample was peripheral blood, taken on day 0 of AZD1222 vaccination. These receptors were obtained from an adult in good health.

This clone was seen just once. The chain combines TRBV20-1 with TRBJ2-1; D gene unclear. Trimming shortened V by 1 base and J by 9 bases, and 7 bases separated the two germline ends. Germline CDR1 DFQATT, CDR2 SNEGSKA (reference sequence). The CDR3 consists of 11 residues. The CDR3 is CSARVVSEQFF. The CDR3 DNA is TGCAGTGCTAGAGTGGTCAGTGAGCAGTTCTTC.

The V gene is TRBV6-6, the J gene TRBJ2-3; D unclear. This CDR3 contains 14 residues. Germline loops: CDR1 MNHNY, CDR2 SVGAGI (reference sequence). Trimming cost V 1 base and J 2 bases, with 7 bases left between them. The CDR3 DNA follows: TGTGCCAGCAGTTACTTTCACTCCACAGATACGCAGTATTTT. Its protein product is CASSYFHSTDTQYF.

V is TRBV11-2 and J is TRBJ2-7; possibly TRBD1 for D (6 bases). This CDR3 has 12 amino acids. Germline V gives CDR1 SGHAT, CDR2 FQNNGV. With 2 bases removed from V and 6 bases from J, the gap between germline ends came to 8 bases. In nucleotides, the CDR3 is TGTGCCAGCAGCTTAAGGGGGAGCGAGCAGTACTTC. Protein product: CASSLRGSEQYF.

The J gene is TRBJ1-1, the V gene TRBV7-9; D not resolved. V was cut by 2 bases and J by 0 bases, with 7 bases left in between. The CDR3 has 14 residues. Germline CDR1 and CDR2: SEHNR and FQNEAQ (reference sequence). CDR3 sequence reads: CASSLNTLNTEAFF. In DNA, the CDR3 is TGTGCCAGCAGCTTAAACACGCTGAACACTGAAGCTTTCTTT.

The rearrangement links TRBV7-2 to TRBJ2-6, with 11 bases identical to TRBD2. The CDR3 is 18 amino acids. V lost 5 bases to trimming and J lost 0 bases; unmatched junction nucleotides: 6. Germline-derived CDR1 and CDR2 are SGHTA and FQGNSA. In nucleotides, the CDR3 is TGTGCCAGCAGCCCCTCTAGCGGGGGGAGCTCTGGGGCCAACGTCCTGACTTTC. The encoded protein is CASSPSSGGSSGANVLTF.

In this sample, this clone turned up once. J is TRBJ2-2 and V is TRBV4-3, with 15 bases matching TRBD2. From germline, CDR1 is LGHNA and CDR2 YSLEER. Trimming at V came to 4 bases and at J to 4 bases, leaving 1 base not matched to a gene. The CDR3 consists of 16 residues. CDR3 sequence (DNA): TGCGCCAGCAGCCGGACTAGCGGGAGGGCCACCGGGGAGCTGTTTTTT. Residues: CASSRTSGRATGELFF.

The chain recombines TRBV13 with TRBJ2-7; 10 bases align to TRBD2. J gave up 6 bases and V 0 bases, and 5 bases lay outside the gene matches. The V gene's germline CDR1 is PRHDT and CDR2 FYEKMQ (reference sequence). CDR3 length: 15 amino acids. The CDR3: CASSLGLSGRSEQYF. The CDR3, as DNA: TGTGCCAGCAGCTTAGGTCTTAGCGGGAGGAGCGAGCAGTACTTC.

In its sample, this clone was seen once. The chain uses TRBV4-1 and TRBJ2-7; 7 bases line up with TRBD2. V lost 5 bases, J lost 3 bases, and 7 bases stayed unmatched. The CDR3 has 14 residues. Germline CDR1 and CDR2: MGHRA and YSYEKL. The CDR3 loop reads CASSILGGNYEQYF. The DNA for the CDR3 is TGCGCCAGCAGCATCTTGGGGGGGAACTACGAGCAGTACTTC.

This chain connects TRBV7-8 to TRBJ1-1; 8 positions match TRBD1. The CDR3 covers 14 residues. Germline-derived CDR1 and CDR2 are SGHVS and FQNEAQ. V was pared by 6 bases and J by 6 bases, with 9 bases of the junction left unmatched. The CDR3: CASRLQGDSSEAFF. In nucleotides, the CDR3 is TGTGCCAGCAGACTACAGGGGGATTCGTCTGAAGCTTTCTTT.

V usage is TRBV19 and J usage is TRBJ1-1; possibly TRBD1 for D (5 bases). The CDR3 totals 15 residues. V was pared by 4 bases and J by 2 bases, with 14 bases between. Germline lookup yields CDR1 LNHDA and CDR2 SQIVND (reference sequence). This CDR3 is CASSRLKGTNTEAFF. The CDR3, as DNA: TGTGCCAGTAGTAGACTGAAGGGGACCAACACTGAAGCTTTCTTT.

The V and J genes are TRBV10-3 and TRBJ1-1; D not certain. Trimming cost V 7 bases and J 3 bases, with 12 bases left between them. The CDR3 is 13 amino acids. Germline loops: CDR1 ENHRY, CDR2 SYGVKD. Here the CDR3 DNA reads TGTGCCATCACCCTATCAAGGGACACTGAAGCTTTCTTT. It is translated as CAITLSRDTEAFF.

The rearrangement links TRBV5-1 to TRBJ2-7; D ambiguous. V was pared by 0 bases and J by 4 bases, with 11 bases between. The CDR3 runs to 14 residues. Germline V gene lookup returns CDR1 SGHRS and CDR2 YFSETQ. The CDR3 loop is CASSLAAAFYEQYF. The CDR3 DNA follows: TGCGCCAGCAGCTTGGCCGCGGCCTTTTACGAGCAGTACTTC.

The V call is TRBV9, the J call TRBJ2-7; 7 nucleotides agree with TRBD1. V lost 2 bases to trimming and J lost 2 bases; unmatched junction nucleotides: 7. CDR3 size: 15 residues. Germline assignment: CDR1 SGDLS and CDR2 YYNGEE. The CDR3 nucleotides read TGTGCCAGCAGCGTCTCCTCAGGGGGACCCTACGAGCAGTACTTC. Protein sequence: CASSVSSGGPYEQYF.

This chain uses TRBV4-2 with TRBJ2-4, with D tentatively TRBD2 (5 bases). In germline, CDR1 is LGHNA, CDR2 YNFKEQ. The ends were cut back, 0 bases at V and 1 base at J, with 7 bases in the middle. The CDR3 is made up of 15 amino acids. The CDR3 nucleotides read TGTGCCAGCAGCCAAGACCGGAGGGCCAAAAACATTCAGTACTTC. Its translation: CASSQDRRAKNIQYF.

The chain employs TRBV9 and TRBJ2-3; 10 bases align to TRBD2. The CDR3 is made up of 15 amino acids. Trimming removed 4 bases from V and 0 bases from J; junction bases left unmatched: 2. Germline CDR1 and CDR2: SGDLS and YYNGEE. DNA for the CDR3: TGTGCCAGCAGCCAACTAGCGGGAAGCACAGATACGCAGTATTTT. It is translated as CASSQLAGSTDTQYF.

V gene TRBV7-2 combines with J gene TRBJ1-5; D perhaps matches TRBD1 (5 bases). V was shortened by 1 base and J by 5 bases, with 9 bases between the two germline ends. There are 14 residues in the CDR3. The germline V gene encodes CDR1 SGHTA and CDR2 FQGNSA. CDR3 in DNA: TGTGCCAGCAGCTTAGAGGACACCCATCAGCCCCAGCATTTT. This sequence encodes CASSLEDTHQPQHF.